One sample yielded the 10 T cell receptor beta chains listed below, sequenced in a study of cytomegalovirus exposure and HLA in healthy donors. The data were produced by immunoSEQ multiplex PCR, yet TCRdb's version contains in-frame clones alone and is incomplete. The table shows 110,000 to 150,000 clones, with roughly 81% occurring only once. Source material: PBMCs. These receptors were collected from a woman aged 25 to 45 in good health and CMV-seronegative.

This clone was observed a single time. This chain uses TRBV5-5 with TRBJ2-7, with D uncertain. CDR3 length equals 12 residues. CDR1 and CDR2 from the germline V gene are SGHKS and YYEKEE (reference sequence). Trimming removed 4 bases from V and 4 bases from J, with 9 bases in between. CDR3 region: CASSRLEYEQYF. CDR3 in DNA: TGTGCCAGCAGCCGATTGGAGTACGAGCAGTACTTC.

The gene calls are TRBV7-2 and TRBJ2-3; 10 nucleotides agree with TRBD2. The V gene's germline CDR1 is SGHTA and CDR2 FQGNSA. V trimming: 5 bases; J trimming: 2 bases; junction bases outside the gene matches: 7. The CDR3 loop spans 16 amino acids. CDR3 DNA: TGTGCCAGCAGCCTTCGGACTAGCGGTATCACAGATACGCAGTATTTT. It encodes CASSLRTSGITDTQYF.

The gene calls are TRBV5-1 and TRBJ2-1; TRBD1 matches at 8 bases. V dropped 4 bases and J dropped 0; count of bases not matched to a gene: 6. The CDR3 runs 16 residues. The germline V gene encodes CDR1 SGHRS and CDR2 YFSETQ. The CDR3, as DNA: TGCGCCAGCAGCCCAGGGGGCAGTAGCTCCTACAATGAGCAGTTCTTC. Protein sequence: CASSPGGSSSYNEQFF.

The rearrangement links TRBV9 to TRBJ2-3, with 13 bases matching TRBD2. This CDR3 spans 16 amino acids. Germline CDR1 reads SGDLS; CDR2 reads YYNGEE. The junction had 2 bases not matched to a gene; V was cut back by 2 bases and J by 2 bases. CDR3 region: CASSVGTSGNTDTQYF. CDR3 DNA sequence: TGTGCCAGCAGCGTCGGGACTAGCGGGAACACAGATACGCAGTATTTT.

The chain joins TRBV6-6 to TRBJ1-1, with D possibly being TRBD1 (6 bases). V was pared by 7 bases and J by 2 bases, with 11 bases between. Germline-derived CDR1 and CDR2 are MNHNY and SVGAGI (reference sequence). The CDR3 is made up of 13 amino acids. CDR3 amino acids: CASTRTVNTEAFF. CDR3 DNA: TGTGCCAGCACAAGGACAGTAAACACTGAAGCTTTCTTT.

The chain combines TRBV4-1 with TRBJ2-6; 8 bases agree with TRBD1. This CDR3 region has 17 residues. V lost 1 base to trimming and J lost 3 bases; unmatched junction nucleotides: 5. The germline V gene encodes CDR1 MGHRA and CDR2 YSYEKL. CDR3 in DNA: TGCGCCAGCAGCCAAGCTCAGGGGGCTGTTGGGGCCAACGTCCTGACTTTC. Translated: CASSQAQGAVGANVLTF.

This clone was observed a single time. The chain has TRBV19 and TRBJ2-2; 7 bases fit TRBD1. Germline V gene sequence: CDR1 LNHDA, CDR2 SQIVND (reference sequence). CDR3 length: 14 residues. V gave up 8 bases and J gave up 4 bases; unmatched junction bases: 7. The CDR3 DNA is TGTGCCAGTTGCCAGGGGGTCAGCACCGGGGAGCTGTTTTTT. Encoded protein: CASCQGVSTGELFF.

The chain is built from TRBV5-1 and TRBJ2-7; TRBD2 is a possible D gene (7 bases). V was cut by 6 bases and J by 5 bases, with 15 bases left in between. The CDR3 is made up of 13 amino acids. Germline loops: CDR1 SGHRS, CDR2 YFSETQ. The CDR3 loop reads CASKAGHRNEQYF. DNA for the CDR3: TGCGCCAGCAAAGCGGGACACAGAAACGAGCAGTACTTC.

The chain couples TRBV7-2 to TRBJ2-6, with 12 bases aligning to TRBD1. Per germline, CDR1 SGHTA and CDR2 FQGNSA. J lost 2 bases, V lost 4 bases, and 6 bases had no gene match. This CDR3 is 18 amino acids long. The CDR3: CASSWGDRGLTGANVLTF. CDR3 bases: TGTGCCAGCAGCTGGGGGGACAGGGGGCTGACTGGGGCCAACGTCCTGACTTTC.

The rearrangement uses TRBV6-6 and TRBJ1-1; no definite D call. V lost 6 bases and J 3 bases, leaving 5 bases between the germline ends. The CDR3 is made up of 11 amino acids. The germline V gene has CDR1 MNHNY and CDR2 SVGAGI (reference sequence). This CDR3 reads CASRRDTEAFF. Written as DNA, the CDR3 is TGTGCCAGCAGACGGGACACTGAAGCTTTCTTT.